The rows below give T cell receptor beta chains drawn from one sample of a study of blood T cell repertoires in COVID-19. Using immunoSEQ multiplex PCR, the repertoire was profiled, and TCRdb retains in-frame clones only, with some absent. The sample has roughly 200,000 clones, around nine tenths seen once. Sequences were obtained from peripheral blood. These receptors originate from a man between 50 and 59 years old with COVID-19, enrolled during active disease. Each CDR3 is given with its conserved first and last residue. Each record gives: D gene, V gene, clone size, J gene, CDR3 DNA, CDR3 protein. D genes are given only for firm matches. Part of the rows lack a size; the others show once, few, many or a class for expanded clones.

>TRBD1|TRBV28|once|TRBJ2-1
TGTGCCAGCAGTCCTCTCCCAATTCGACAGGGGAGGAATGAGCAGTTCTTC
CASSPLPIRQGRNEQFF
>NA|TRBV18|NA|TRBJ1-3
TGTGCCAGCCAGGGGACCGTCTCTGGAAACACCATATATTTT
CASQGTVSGNTIYF
>NA|TRBV11-1|NA|TRBJ1-1
TGTGCCAGCAGCTCGGGGTTTCCTCCTGCTTTCTTT
CASSSGFPPAFF
>TRBD2|TRBV11-2|NA|TRBJ2-2
TGTGCCAGCAGCCCTGGACTAGTGGACACCGGGGAGCTGTTTTTT
CASSPGLVDTGELFF
>TRBD1|TRBV7-3|NA|TRBJ2-5
TGTGCCAGCAGCTCTGGACAGGGGGCCGGAGAGACCCAGTACTTC
CASSSGQGAGETQYF
>NA|TRBV2|NA|TRBJ1-5
TGTGCCAGCAGTCAGGGTTTGCAGCCCCAGCATTTT
CASSQGLQPQHF
>TRBD1|TRBV27|NA|TRBJ1-2
TGTGCCAGCAGCTCGACAGGGAGAAGCTATGGCTACACCTTC
CASSSTGRSYGYTF
>NA|TRBV11-3|NA|TRBJ2-2
TGTGCCAGCAGCTTATCAGTATCAGGGGCGAGTGGGGAGCTGTTTTTT
CASSLSVSGASGELFF
>NA|TRBV6-5|once|TRBJ1-5
TGTGCCAGCAGCCCCGGGGACAAATATCAGCCCCAGCATTTT
CASSPGDKYQPQHF
>NA|TRBV28|NA|TRBJ2-3
TGTGCCAGCAGTTTATCGGGGGGCCCAAGCACAGATACGCAGTATTTT
CASSLSGGPSTDTQYF
>TRBD1|TRBV10-2|NA|TRBJ1-2
TGCGCCAGTAAGGGACAGGCTAACTATGGCTACACCTTC
CASKGQANYGYTF
>TRBD2|TRBV5-1|once|TRBJ2-5
TGCGCCAGCAGCCCACGGCGGGAGAAAGAGACCCAGTACTTC
CASSPRREKETQYF
>NA|TRBV5-1|once|TRBJ1-4
TGCGCCAGCAGCTTGGGGGACACTCACATAGGGGAAAAACTGTTTTTT
CASSLGDTHIGEKLFF
>NA|TRBV6-2/TRBV6-3|NA|TRBJ1-2
TGTGCCAGCAGTAGAGAGAGCTACACCTTC
CASSRESYTF
>NA|TRBV30|once|TRBJ2-5
TGTGCCTGGAGTGTATCATTCTGGAGGGGCGGCGAGACCCAGTACTTC
CAWSVSFWRGGETQYF
>NA|TRBV28|NA|TRBJ2-7
TGTGCCAGCAGCCTGGCTGGGGCCAGGCTTTACGAGCAGTACTTC
CASSLAGARLYEQYF
>NA|TRBV5-1|NA|TRBJ2-7
TGCGCCAGCAGCTCGGAAAAGAGCGGGCCTTCCTACGAGCAGTACTTC
CASSSEKSGPSYEQYF
>NA|TRBV6-2/TRBV6-3|NA|TRBJ1-2
TGTGCCAGCAGTTACTCGACAGGAGGAGCTCCTAACTATGGCTACACCTTC
CASSYSTGGAPNYGYTF
>TRBD1|TRBV12-3/TRBV12-4|NA|TRBJ1-2
TGTGCCAGCAGACAGACAGGGGGCCCTGGCTACACCTTC
CASRQTGGPGYTF
>TRBD1|TRBV7-9|NA|TRBJ2-3
TGTGCCAGCAGCTTGGGGACAGGGAGTGCCACAGATACGCAGTATTTT
CASSLGTGSATDTQYF
>NA|TRBV19|NA|TRBJ1-2
TGTGCCAGTAGTATTACAGAAAGTTATGGCTACACCTTC
CASSITESYGYTF
>TRBD1|TRBV4-2|once|TRBJ2-1
TGTGCCAGCAGCCGGGGACAGGGGGGAGTAAGGAATGAGCAGTTCTTC
CASSRGQGGVRNEQFF
>NA|TRBV6-1|few|TRBJ1-5
TGTGCCAGCAGTGAAGCTCGGGCAGGGGAGTATGTCAATCAGCCCCAGCATTTT
CASSEARAGEYVNQPQHF
>TRBD1|TRBV7-8|NA|TRBJ1-2
TGTGCCAGCAGCTTAGAAGGACAGGGGACTTATGGCTACACCTTC
CASSLEGQGTYGYTF
>TRBD1|TRBV5-1|NA|TRBJ1-3
TGCGCCAGCAGCCGACAAACAGGGGGTTCTAGTGATGGAAACACCATATATTTT
CASSRQTGGSSDGNTIYF